The entry below gives a single TCR beta chain sequence along with its context. Its antigen remains unknown. The sample belongs to a study of T cell clones after liver transplantation. Across the study: TCRbeta sequencing after a pre-transplant mixed lymphocyte reaction identified graft-donor-reactive clones, later tracked in post-transplant blood.

Clones were sequenced by immunoSEQ multiplex PCR, and TCRdb holds only the in-frame ones, with some missing. The repertoire consists of some 60,000 clones, with about 73% occurring once and the leading ten covering roughly 2.8%. Study-wide results and limits: Conclusions were preliminary, with small, heterogeneous patient groups.

The CDR3 spans 14 residues. The trim removed 0 bases at V and 6 bases at J, leaving 0 bases unmatched. CDR1 and CDR2 from the germline V gene are SGDLS and YYNGEE. The receptor's source is a human patient who received a liver transplant. The T cells may partly be graft donor cells. Sequenced here: CD4+ T cells from blood, sampled at the approximately 15-month timepoint. This chain joins TRBV9 and TRBJ2-1, with 10 bases lining up with TRBD1. The CDR3 loop reads CASSVGTGGNEQFF. In nucleotides, the CDR3 is TGTGCCAGCAGCGTAGGGACAGGGGGCAATGAGCAGTTCTTC.